Reported below is one T cell receptor beta chain. From germline, CDR1 is SGHVS and CDR2 FQNEAQ. CDR3 length: 13 amino acids. Trimming stripped 0 bases from V and 8 bases from J, with 7 bases between. Measured with immunoSEQ multiplex PCR; TCRdb has only the in-frame clones, and not every one. The data hold approximately 60,000 clones, with roughly 90% observed a single time. These data are taken from a study of graft-versus-host responses after intestinal transplantation. The specimen was PBMCs, collected 26 days after transplant. The chain employs TRBV7-8 and TRBJ2-2; D is unclear. This TCR was sampled from a human patient who received an intestinal transplant, so some T cells may come from the graft donor. DNA of the CDR3: TGTGCCAGCAGCTTAGCCCCCAGGGGGGAGCTGTTTTTT. This gives the protein CASSLAPRGELFF.